This TCR beta chain stems from a study of response to subunit inactivated influenza vaccine. TCRdb redid the calling of the RT-PCR reads with MiXCR, one entry per CDR3 protein. The table lists approximately 500,000 distinct CDR3 sequences, under 30% of them singletons. This CDR3 region has 15 residues. Deletions cut 1 base from V and 0 bases from J, with 10 bases between. Per germline, CDR1 LGHNA and CDR2 YNFKEQ. This clonotype was counted only a few times. The data were also submitted as part of a second study, on T cells expressing NK-cell markers. That study adds: Beta-chain TCR cDNA was generated via 5'RACE template switching with UMIs. Sorted CD3+CD56-NKG2C+, CD3+CD56+NKG2C- and CD3+CD56+NKG2C+ T cells were the source of the TCR beta repertoires.

V and J are TRBV4-2 and TRBJ2-7, with no clear D. The specimen comprised CD4+ T cells sorted from PBMCs, sampled roughly 12 days after vaccination. This sequence originates from a man aged 45-65 years who received an inactivated influenza vaccine. The CDR3 spells CASSQGLPGSYEQYF. The DNA of the CDR3 is TGTGCCAGCAGCCAAGGGCTTCCCGGCTCCTACGAGCAGTACTTC.